This passage covers 18 T cell receptor beta chains from one sample sequenced in a study of blood T cell repertoires in COVID-19. This table comes from immunoSEQ multiplex PCR, and its TCRdb copy is limited to in-frame clones, with some not included. Of some 370,000 clones in the sample, roughly 90% are singletons; the top ten hold over 1%. The material sequenced was peripheral blood. The receptors were sampled from a man aged 40-50 years with acute or convalescent COVID-19.

CDR3 loop: CAISRSVGTSNQPQHF. The CDR3 nucleotides read TGTGCCATCAGTCGTAGTGTCGGGACAAGCAATCAGCCCCAGCATTTT. The V call is TRBV10-3, the J call TRBJ1-5; D perhaps matches TRBD1 (6 bases). CDR1 and CDR2 (germline): ENHRY, SYGVKD. V gave up 5 bases and J gave up 1 base, with 15 bases separating them. This CDR3 has 16 amino acids.

The chain carries TRBV12-3 or TRBV12-4 and TRBJ2-3; D might be TRBD2 (5 bases). The V end was cut by 8 bases, the J end by 8 bases, with 14 bases between. The CDR3 consists of 12 residues. The CDR3 loop reads CASSGSGGTQYF. The CDR3 region has the DNA TGTGCCAGCTCAGGAAGCGGCGGTACGCAGTATTTT.

This clone was picked up one time. V and J are TRBV10-1 and TRBJ2-7, with TRBD2 matching 8 bases. This CDR3 comprises 14 residues. Germline assignment: CDR1 WNHNN and CDR2 SYGVQD (reference sequence). Trimming removed 9 bases from V and 0 bases from J; junction bases left unmatched: 7. The DNA for the CDR3 is TGCGCCAGGAGTAGCGGGGCGAGCTCCTACGAGCAGTACTTC. Translating it yields CARSSGASSYEQYF.

The chain is built from TRBV7-8 and TRBJ2-2; 8 bases map to TRBD1. V was clipped by 0 bases and J by 4 bases; unmatched bases: 7. The CDR3 totals 17 residues. CDR1 SGHVS and CDR2 FQNEAQ come from the germline V gene. The CDR3 DNA is TGTGCCAGCAGCTTAGCTGAAGGACAGGGAAGCACCGGGGAGCTGTTTTTT. Translation gives CASSLAEGQGSTGELFF.

The chain employs TRBV5-1 and TRBJ1-5; the D is unclear. This CDR3 contains 13 residues. V lost 1 base and J lost 4, with 6 bases in between. The germline CDR1 and CDR2 sequences are SGHRS and YFSETQ. CDR3 sequence reads: CASSLLQNQPQHF. CDR3 nucleotide sequence: TGCGCCAGCAGCTTGTTGCAGAATCAGCCCCAGCATTTT.

V gene TRBV7-3 combines with J gene TRBJ1-6; D remains unclear. CDR1 and CDR2 from the germline V gene are SGHTA and FQGTGA. The germline V and J ends were trimmed by 0 bases and 7 bases, with 10 bases remaining between them. The CDR3 totals 15 residues. CDR3 DNA: TGTGCCAGCAGCTTAACTCGATCGGGAAATTCACCCCTCCACTTT. The encoded protein is CASSLTRSGNSPLHF.

The J gene is TRBJ1-1, the V gene TRBV5-1; D gene ambiguous. Trimming pared 0 bases from V and 2 bases from J, leaving 17 bases between. CDR3 length: 17 amino acids. Germline assignment: CDR1 SGHRS and CDR2 YFSETQ. CDR3 bases: TGCGCCAGCAGCTTGGTTATGAGCGAGGTTGGAAACACTGAAGCTTTCTTT. Protein sequence: CASSLVMSEVGNTEAFF.

The chain combines TRBV5-1 with TRBJ1-5, with a tentative D call TRBD1 (5 bases). Germline assignment: CDR1 SGHRS and CDR2 YFSETQ. V lost 0 bases and J 6 bases, leaving 16 bases between the germline ends. The CDR3 runs 16 residues. CDR3 in DNA: TGCGCCAGCAGCTTGGGGCCCCCGACAGACGGTCAGCCCCAGCATTTT. Protein sequence: CASSLGPPTDGQPQHF.

The chain uses TRBV27 and TRBJ2-2; perhaps TRBD1 as D (6 bases). V was shortened by 6 bases and J by 0 bases, with 11 bases between the two germline ends. The CDR3 loop spans 15 amino acids. Germline CDR1 reads MNHEY; CDR2 reads SMNVEV (reference sequence). CDR3 amino acids: CASRYRATNTGELFF. DNA of the CDR3: TGTGCCAGCAGGTACAGGGCTACGAACACCGGGGAGCTGTTTTTT.

The chain couples TRBV9 to TRBJ2-7; 9 bases agree with TRBD1. This CDR3 region has 17 residues. Unmatched junction bases numbered 12, after V lost 3 bases and J lost 2 bases. Per the germline V gene, CDR1 is SGDLS and CDR2 is YYNGEE. CDR3 amino acids: CASSDPLGQGATYEQYF. The CDR3 bases are TGTGCCAGCAGCGACCCCCTGGGACAGGGAGCTACCTACGAGCAGTACTTC.

Points on this clone: Other DNA sequences in the sample encode the same CDR3. V gene TRBV28 combines with J gene TRBJ2-2; TRBD1 matches at 10 bases. The CDR3 loop spans 14 amino acids. Germline trimming cut 3 bases from V and 5 bases from J; bases unmatched to any gene: 0. Germline V gene lookup returns CDR1 MDHEN and CDR2 SYDVKM. The CDR3 DNA follows: TGTGCCAGCAGTTTGGGACAGGGGACCGGGGAGCTGTTTTTT. Residues: CASSLGQGTGELFF.

This chain's CDR3 is CASSQFSQGNEQFF. DNA for the CDR3: TGTGCCAGCAGCCAATTTTCACAGGGGAATGAGCAGTTCTTC. This chain joins TRBV3-1 (or the pseudogene TRBV3-2) and TRBJ2-1; 7 bases line up with TRBD1. There are 14 residues in the CDR3. Germline V gene data show CDR1 as LGHDT and CDR2 as YNNKEL (reference sequence). The V segment lost 2 bases and the J segment 7 bases; nucleotides outside the gene matches: 5.

This clone was seen at least ten times. V and J are TRBV4-1 and TRBJ2-5, with 9 positions matching TRBD2. J was trimmed by 5 bases and V by 1 base; bases with no gene match: 5. This CDR3 is built from 15 residues. In germline, CDR1 is MGHRA, CDR2 YSYEKL. The CDR3 here is CASSQARGGQETQYF. Here the CDR3 DNA reads TGCGCCAGCAGCCAAGCGCGGGGGGGCCAGGAGACCCAGTACTTC.

The CDR3, as DNA: TGTGCCACCCCCCGGGGGGGCGGTCAGCCCCAGCATTTT. Translation gives CATPRGGGQPQHF. The genes are TRBV24-1 and TRBJ1-5; tentative D call: TRBD1 (6 bases). There are 13 residues in the CDR3. Germline V gene data show CDR1 as KGHDR and CDR2 as SFDVKD. Trimming stripped 9 bases from V and 6 bases from J, with 14 bases between.

V gene TRBV24-1 combines with J gene TRBJ2-3, with unresolved D. V shed 4 bases and J shed 4 bases, with 14 bases lying between them. The CDR3 contains 15 residues. Germline V lookup: CDR1 KGHDR, CDR2 SFDVKD. The CDR3 loop is CATSDASLGADTQYF. The CDR3 DNA is TGTGCCACCAGTGACGCCTCCCTCGGAGCAGATACGCAGTATTTT.

V and J are TRBV6-4 and TRBJ2-7, with a possible D match to TRBD1 (5 bases). Per the germline V gene, CDR1 is MRHNA and CDR2 is SNTAGT. Trimming shortened V by 8 bases and J by 2 bases, and 16 bases separated the two germline ends. This CDR3 has 14 amino acids. The CDR3 DNA follows: TGTGCCAGCCCTCACAGGCCTCGGGCCTACGAGCAGTACTTC. Translation gives CASPHRPRAYEQYF.

The rearrangement uses TRBV19 and TRBJ1-6, with 7 bases fitting TRBD1. The CDR3 spans 13 residues. J gave up 10 bases and V 5 bases, and 5 bases lay outside the gene matches. The V gene's germline CDR1 is LNHDA and CDR2 SQIVND (reference sequence). The CDR3 is CASSRQGDSPLHF. In nucleotides, the CDR3 is TGTGCCAGTAGTCGACAGGGAGACTCACCCCTCCACTTT.

The chain is built from TRBV4-2 and TRBJ2-3, with a tentative D call TRBD2 (6 bases). Germline CDR1 reads LGHNA; CDR2 reads YNFKEQ. This CDR3 region has 16 residues. The V gene lost 0 bases and the J gene lost 1 base, with 11 bases spanning the gap. CDR3 sequence (DNA): TGTGCCAGCAGCCAAGATTCTCCTAGCGGCACAGATACGCAGTATTTT. Translated: CASSQDSPSGTDTQYF.